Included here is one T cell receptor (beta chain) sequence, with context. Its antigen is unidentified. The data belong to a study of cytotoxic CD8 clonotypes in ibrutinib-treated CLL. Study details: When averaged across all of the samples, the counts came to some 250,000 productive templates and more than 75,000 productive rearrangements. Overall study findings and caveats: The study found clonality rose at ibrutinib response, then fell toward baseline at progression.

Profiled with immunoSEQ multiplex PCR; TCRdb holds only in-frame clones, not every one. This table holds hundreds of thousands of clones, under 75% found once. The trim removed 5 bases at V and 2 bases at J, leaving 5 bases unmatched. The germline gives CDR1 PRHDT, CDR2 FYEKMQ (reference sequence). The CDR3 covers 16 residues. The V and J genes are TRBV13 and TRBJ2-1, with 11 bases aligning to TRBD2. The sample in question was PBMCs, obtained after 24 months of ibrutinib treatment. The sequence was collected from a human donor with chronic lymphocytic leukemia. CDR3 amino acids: CASSPGLAGTYNEQFF. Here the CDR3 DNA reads TGTGCCAGCAGCCCAGGACTAGCGGGTACCTACAATGAGCAGTTCTTC.